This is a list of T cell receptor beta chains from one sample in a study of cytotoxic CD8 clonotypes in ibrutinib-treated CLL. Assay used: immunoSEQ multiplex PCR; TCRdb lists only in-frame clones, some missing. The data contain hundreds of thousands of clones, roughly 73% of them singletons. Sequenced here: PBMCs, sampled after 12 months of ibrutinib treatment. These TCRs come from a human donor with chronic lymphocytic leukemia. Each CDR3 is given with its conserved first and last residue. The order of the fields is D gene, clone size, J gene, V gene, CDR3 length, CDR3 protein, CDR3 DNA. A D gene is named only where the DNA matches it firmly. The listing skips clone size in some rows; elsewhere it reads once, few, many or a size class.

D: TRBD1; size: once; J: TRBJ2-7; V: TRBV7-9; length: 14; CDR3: CASSYRTGGYEQYF; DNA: TGTGCCAGCAGCTACCGGACAGGTGGCTACGAGCAGTACTTC
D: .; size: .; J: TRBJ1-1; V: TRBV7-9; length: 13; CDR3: CASSLGGRTEAFF; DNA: TGTGCCAGCAGCTTAGGGGGGCGAACTGAAGCTTTCTTT
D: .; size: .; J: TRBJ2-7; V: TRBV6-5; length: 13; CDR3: CASSYDRTYEQYF; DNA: TGTGCCAGCAGTTACGACAGAACCTACGAGCAGTACTTC
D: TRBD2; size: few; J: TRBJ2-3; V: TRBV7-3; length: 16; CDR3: CASSLNQRGAADTQYF; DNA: TGTGCCAGCAGCTTAAACCAGCGGGGGGCCGCAGATACGCAGTATTTT
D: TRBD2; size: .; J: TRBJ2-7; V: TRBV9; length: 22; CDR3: CASSVGTPASGRHQARKYEQYF; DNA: TGTGCCAGCAGCGTAGGAACTCCTGCTAGCGGGAGGCACCAAGCGAGAAAGTACGAGCAGTACTTC
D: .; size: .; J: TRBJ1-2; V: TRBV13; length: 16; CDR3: CASSLLSLGEEEGYTF; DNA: TGTGCCAGCAGCCTACTCAGCCTCGGAGAGGAAGAAGGCTACACCTTC
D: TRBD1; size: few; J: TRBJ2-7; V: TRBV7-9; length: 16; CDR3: CASSFLVDRGGHEQYF; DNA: TGTGCCAGCAGCTTTCTGGTCGACAGGGGCGGCCACGAGCAGTACTTC
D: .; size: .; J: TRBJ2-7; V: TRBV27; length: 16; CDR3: CASSLSGGYPVYEQYF; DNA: TGTGCCAGCAGTTTATCGGGGGGCTACCCCGTCTACGAGCAGTACTTC
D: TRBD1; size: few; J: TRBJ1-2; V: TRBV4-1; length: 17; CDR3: CASSQDRGTGGASGYTF; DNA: TGCGCCAGCAGCCAAGATAGAGGGACAGGGGGCGCATCGGGCTACACCTTC
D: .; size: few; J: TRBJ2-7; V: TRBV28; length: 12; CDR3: CASSFGVYEQYF; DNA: TGTGCCAGCAGTTTCGGAGTTTACGAGCAGTACTTC
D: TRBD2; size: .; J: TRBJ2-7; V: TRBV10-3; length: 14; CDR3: CAIRTSGSSYEQYF; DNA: TGTGCCATCAGGACTAGCGGGAGCTCCTACGAGCAGTACTTC
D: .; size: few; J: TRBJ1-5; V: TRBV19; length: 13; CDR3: CASSIAGSQPQHF; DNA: TGTGCCAGTAGTATTGCAGGGAGTCAGCCCCAGCATTTT
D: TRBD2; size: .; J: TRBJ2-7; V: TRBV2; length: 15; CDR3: CASSEMGLANYEQYF; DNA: TGTGCCAGCAGTGAAATGGGACTAGCGAACTACGAGCAGTACTTC
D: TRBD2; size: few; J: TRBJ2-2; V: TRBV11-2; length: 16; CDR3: CASSLSGGARTGELFF; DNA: TGTGCCAGCAGCTTAAGCGGGGGGGCCCGGACCGGGGAGCTGTTTTTT
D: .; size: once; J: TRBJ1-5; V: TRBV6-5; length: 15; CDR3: CASSPARGINQPQHF; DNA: TGTGCCAGCAGTCCGGCAAGGGGGATTAACCAGCCCCAGCATTTT
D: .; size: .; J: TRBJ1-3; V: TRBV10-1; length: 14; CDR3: CASSERGSGNTIYF; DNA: TGCGCCAGCAGTGAGAGGGGCTCTGGAAACACCATATATTTT
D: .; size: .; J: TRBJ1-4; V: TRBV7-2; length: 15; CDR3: CASSATGSTNEKLFF; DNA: TGTGCCAGCAGCGCGACAGGATCAACTAATGAAAAACTGTTTTTT
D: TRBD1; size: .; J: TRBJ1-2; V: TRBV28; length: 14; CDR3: CASSLGDRGRGYTF; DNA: TGTGCCAGCAGTCTTGGGGACAGGGGCCGTGGCTACACCTTC
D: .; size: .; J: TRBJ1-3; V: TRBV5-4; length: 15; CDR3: CASSLIRDSGNTIYF; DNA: TGTGCCAGCAGCTTGATCCGGGACTCTGGAAACACCATATATTTT
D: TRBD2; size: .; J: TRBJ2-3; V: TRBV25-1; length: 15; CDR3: CASTKIPGRGGTQYF; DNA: TGTGCCAGCACTAAAATCCCCGGGAGGGGAGGTACGCAGTATTTT
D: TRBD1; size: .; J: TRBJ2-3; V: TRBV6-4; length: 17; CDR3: CASSLWVRDRARDTQYF; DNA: TGTGCCAGCAGCCTTTGGGTGAGGGACAGGGCGAGGGATACGCAGTATTTT
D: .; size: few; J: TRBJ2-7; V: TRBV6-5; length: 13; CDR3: CASSYSGNYEQYF; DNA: TGTGCCAGCAGTTACTCAGGAAACTACGAGCAGTACTTC
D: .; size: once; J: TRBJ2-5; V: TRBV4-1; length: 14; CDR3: CASSHPSRFETQYF; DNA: TGCGCCAGCAGCCACCCCAGCCGTTTCGAGACCCAGTACTTC
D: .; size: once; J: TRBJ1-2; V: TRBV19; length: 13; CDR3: CASSIEMIGGYTF; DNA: TGTGCCAGTAGTATAGAAATGATCGGCGGCTACACCTTC
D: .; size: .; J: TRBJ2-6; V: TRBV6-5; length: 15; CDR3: CASSPETARSGVLTF; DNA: TGTGCCAGCAGTCCAGAGACAGCACGAAGCGGCGTCCTGACTTTC
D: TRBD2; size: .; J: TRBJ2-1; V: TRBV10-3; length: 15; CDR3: CAISALAGGMDEQFF; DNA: TGTGCCATCAGTGCCTTAGCGGGAGGGATGGATGAGCAGTTCTTC
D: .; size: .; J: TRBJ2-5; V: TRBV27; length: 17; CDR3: CASSLKFVERVQETQYF; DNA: TGTGCCAGCAGTTTAAAGTTCGTCGAACGGGTCCAAGAGACCCAGTACTTC
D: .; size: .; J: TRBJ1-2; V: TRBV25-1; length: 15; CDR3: CASSPGGGGNYGYTF; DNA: TGTGCCAGCAGTCCGGGAGGAGGCGGGAACTATGGCTACACCTTC
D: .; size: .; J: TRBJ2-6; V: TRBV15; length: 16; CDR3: CATSRGWESGANVLTF; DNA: TGTGCCACCAGCAGAGGTTGGGAGTCTGGGGCCAACGTCCTGACTTTC
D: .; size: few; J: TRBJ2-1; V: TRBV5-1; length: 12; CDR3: CASSLWGDEQFF; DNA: TGCGCCAGCAGCCTCTGGGGGGATGAGCAGTTCTTC
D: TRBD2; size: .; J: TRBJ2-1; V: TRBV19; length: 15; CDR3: CASSWGDYLRDEQFF; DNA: TGTGCCAGTAGTTGGGGGGACTACCTTAGGGATGAGCAGTTCTTC
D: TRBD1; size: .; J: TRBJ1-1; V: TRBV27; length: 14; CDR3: CASSDYRGRSEAFF; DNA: TGTGCCAGCAGTGACTACAGGGGAAGAAGTGAAGCTTTCTTT
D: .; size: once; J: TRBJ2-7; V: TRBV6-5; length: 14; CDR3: CASSPALAGSEQYF; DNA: TGTGCCAGCAGTCCGGCCTTGGCGGGGAGTGAGCAGTACTTC
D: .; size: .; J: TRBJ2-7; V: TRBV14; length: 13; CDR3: CASSQAPTYEQYF; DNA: TGTGCCAGCAGCCAAGCCCCCACCTACGAGCAGTACTTC
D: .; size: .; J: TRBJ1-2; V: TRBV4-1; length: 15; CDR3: CASSQESGAGYGYTF; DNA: TGCGCCAGCAGCCAAGAATCCGGGGCGGGGTATGGCTACACCTTC
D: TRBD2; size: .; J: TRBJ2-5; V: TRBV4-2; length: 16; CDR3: CASRQREGGGAETQYF; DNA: TGTGCCAGCAGACAACGTGAGGGCGGGGGGGCAGAGACCCAGTACTTC
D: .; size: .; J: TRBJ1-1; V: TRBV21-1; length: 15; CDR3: CASSISTTENTEAFF; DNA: TGTGCCAGCAGCATATCCACGACGGAGAACACTGAAGCTTTCTTT
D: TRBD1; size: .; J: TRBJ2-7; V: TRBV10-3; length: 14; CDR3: CAIRPQGARGEQYF; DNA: TGTGCCATCAGGCCCCAGGGGGCACGGGGGGAGCAGTACTTC
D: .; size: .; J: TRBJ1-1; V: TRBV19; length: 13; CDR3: CASSIVWGSGAFF; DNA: TGTGCCAGTAGTATCGTGTGGGGCTCAGGGGCTTTCTTT
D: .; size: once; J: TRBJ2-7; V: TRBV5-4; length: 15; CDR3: CASSLEVGAVYEQYF; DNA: TGTGCCAGCAGCTTGGAGGTCGGGGCCGTTTACGAGCAGTACTTC
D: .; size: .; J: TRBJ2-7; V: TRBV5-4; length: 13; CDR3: CASSSRSVSEQYF; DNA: TGTGCCAGCAGCTCCCGGTCGGTGAGCGAGCAGTACTTC
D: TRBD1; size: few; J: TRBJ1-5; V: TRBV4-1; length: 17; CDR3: CASSQMTGRIGNQPQHF; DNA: TGCGCCAGCAGCCAGATGACAGGGAGGATTGGCAATCAGCCCCAGCATTTT
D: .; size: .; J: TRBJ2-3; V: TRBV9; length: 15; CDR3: CASSVALLNTDTQYF; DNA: TGTGCCAGCAGCGTAGCTTTGCTCAACACAGATACGCAGTATTTT
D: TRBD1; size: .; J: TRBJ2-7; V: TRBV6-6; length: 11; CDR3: CASLTRDRAYF; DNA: TGTGCCAGCCTGACCAGGGACAGGGCATACTTC
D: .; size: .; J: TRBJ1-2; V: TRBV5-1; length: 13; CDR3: CASSFYGAHGYTF; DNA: TGCGCCAGCAGCTTCTACGGAGCCCATGGCTACACCTTC
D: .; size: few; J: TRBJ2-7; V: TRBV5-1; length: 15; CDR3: CASSFTGQGAFEQYF; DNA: TGCGCCAGCAGCTTTACGGGACAAGGGGCTTTCGAGCAGTACTTC
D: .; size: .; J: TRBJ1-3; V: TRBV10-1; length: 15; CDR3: CASSVGQFPGNTIYF; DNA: TGCGCCAGCAGTGTAGGACAGTTCCCTGGAAACACCATATATTTT
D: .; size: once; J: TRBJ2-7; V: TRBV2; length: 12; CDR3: CASSPVSYEQYF; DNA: TGTGCCAGCAGCCCCGTTTCCTACGAGCAGTACTTC
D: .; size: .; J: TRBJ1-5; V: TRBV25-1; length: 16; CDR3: CASSMGIAGGNQPQHF; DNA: TGTGCCAGCAGTATGGGGATTGCGGGGGGCAATCAGCCCCAGCATTTT
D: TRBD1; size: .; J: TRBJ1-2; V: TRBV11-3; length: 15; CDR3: CASSLLGTGVYGYTF; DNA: TGTGCCAGCAGCTTGCTCGGGACAGGTGTTTATGGCTACACCTTC
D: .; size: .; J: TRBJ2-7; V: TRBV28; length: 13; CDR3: CASNKGSSYEQYF; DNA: TGTGCCAGCAATAAAGGTAGCTCCTACGAGCAGTACTTC